The present T cell receptor beta chain was sequenced within a study of blood T cell repertoires in COVID-19. Across the whole study: The origin of the acute and convalescent COVID-19 samples was the United States, Italy and Spain. Sample material is recorded as cDNA or gDNA derived from T cells, B-cell-depleted T cells, or PBMCs.

Germline CDR1 and CDR2: SGHNT and YYREEE (reference sequence). V was shortened by 0 bases and J by 0 bases, with 12 bases between the two germline ends. CDR3 length: 16 residues. In the original processing: Scientists estimated how many nucleated cells there were by amplifying reference gene primers. Sequencing was performed with immunoSEQ multiplex PCR; in TCRdb, only in-frame clones are kept and a portion is missing. V, J and clone size derive from that table, while D and trimming were established from the DNA sequence. Of hundreds of thousands of clones detected, 88% appear once; the ten largest clones hold around 0.7%.

The TCR comes from a human donor in a cohort sampled during active COVID-19. The chain links TRBV5-4 to TRBJ1-2; unclear D gene. The sequenced sample was peripheral blood. The CDR3 spells CASSLVAEATNYGYTF. The CDR3, as DNA: TGTGCCAGCAGCTTGGTGGCAGAGGCGACTAACTATGGCTACACCTTC.